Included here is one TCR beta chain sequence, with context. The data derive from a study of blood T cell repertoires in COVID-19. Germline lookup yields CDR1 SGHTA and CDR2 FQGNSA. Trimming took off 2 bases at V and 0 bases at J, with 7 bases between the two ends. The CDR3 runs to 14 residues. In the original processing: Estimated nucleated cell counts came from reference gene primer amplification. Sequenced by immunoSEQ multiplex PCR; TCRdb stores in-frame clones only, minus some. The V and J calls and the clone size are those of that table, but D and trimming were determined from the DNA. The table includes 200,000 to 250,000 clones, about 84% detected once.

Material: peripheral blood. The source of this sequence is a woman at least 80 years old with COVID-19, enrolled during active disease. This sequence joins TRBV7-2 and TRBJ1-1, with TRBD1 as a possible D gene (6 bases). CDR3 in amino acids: CASSLQGLNTEAFF. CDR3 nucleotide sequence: TGTGCCAGCAGCTTACAGGGGCTGAACACTGAAGCTTTCTTT.